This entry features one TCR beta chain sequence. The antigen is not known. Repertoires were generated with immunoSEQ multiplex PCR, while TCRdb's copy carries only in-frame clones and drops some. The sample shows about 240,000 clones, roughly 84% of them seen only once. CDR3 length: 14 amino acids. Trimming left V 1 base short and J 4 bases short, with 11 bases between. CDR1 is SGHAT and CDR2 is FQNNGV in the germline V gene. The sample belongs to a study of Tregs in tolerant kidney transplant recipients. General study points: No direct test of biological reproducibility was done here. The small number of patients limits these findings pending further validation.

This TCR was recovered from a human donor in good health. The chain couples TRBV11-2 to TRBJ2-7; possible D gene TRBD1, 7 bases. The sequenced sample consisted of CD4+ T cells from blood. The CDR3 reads CASSLATGRYEQYF. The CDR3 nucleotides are TGTGCCAGCAGCTTAGCGACAGGGAGGTACGAGCAGTACTTC.